One sample yielded the 25 T cell receptor beta chains listed below, sequenced in a study of blood T cells in healthy people across ages (dated by TCRdb to between 2014 and 2017). Library prep was done by 5' RACE. Data came from an Illumina HiSeq 2500. The second PCR ran for about 7 to 11 cycles and used a J-beta primer mix along with a sample-barcoded 5' primer. TCRdb ran its own pipeline on the public reads, namely fastp trimming at Q25 and MiXCR clone calling, and kept in-frame beta chains. Each CDR3 protein gets just one entry, which takes the most common genes and DNA from the rows behind it. Within this sample are 600,000 to 800,000 distinct CDR3 sequences, with approximately 52% of them counted one time only. Roughly 13% of the sample rests with the top ten. The specimen was blood. These receptors came from a woman older than 75 in good health.

The rearrangement links TRBV7-8 to TRBJ2-1; D assignment may be TRBD1 or TRBD2 (5 bases each). Germline V gives CDR1 SGHVS, CDR2 FQNEAQ. The CDR3 loop spans 16 amino acids. Trimming pared 4 bases from V and 5 bases from J, leaving 18 bases between. The CDR3 DNA reads TGTGCCAGCAGCTCATCAACCGGGACCGCAGACAATGAGCAGTTCTTC. It specifies CASSSSTGTADNEQFF.

A word on this clonotype: A much larger clone sits a single nucleotide away, making a read error possible. The V gene is TRBV9, the J gene TRBJ1-2, with D possibly matching TRBD1 (6 bases). This CDR3 is built from 15 residues. Germline CDR1 reads SGDLS; CDR2 reads YYNGEE. The CDR3 spells CTSSSSRQALYGYTF. The DNA of the CDR3 is TGTACCAGCAGCTCGAGCCGACAGGCACTCTATGGCTACACCTTC.

Regarding this clonotype: A read error is possible here, since a much larger clone lies one base away. The chain has TRBV6-2 or TRBV6-3 and TRBJ2-1; TRBD1 agrees at 7 bases. Germline V gives CDR1 MNHEY, CDR2 SVGEGT. This CDR3 is built from 13 residues. Trimming cost V 5 bases and J 10 bases; bases outside gene matches: 8. CDR3 DNA: TGTGCCAGCAGTCTCGGGACAGTCTTCGAGCAGTTCTTC. Its translation: CASSLGTVFEQFF.

This chain connects TRBV27 to TRBJ2-5, with 7 positions matching TRBD1. The J call may be incorrect, as the DNA end agrees better with TRBJ2-7. Germline V CDR1 and CDR2: MNHEY, SMNVEV (reference sequence). The CDR3 spans 13 residues. The CDR3 bases are TGTGCCAGCAGTAGCACAGGGGACTACGAGCAGTACTTC. Its translation: CASSSTGDYEQYF.

The chain joins TRBV20-1 to TRBJ2-3, with D hard to call. Germline V gene lookup returns CDR1 DFQATT and CDR2 SNEGSKA (reference sequence). The ends were cut back, 6 bases at V and 2 bases at J, with 9 bases in the middle. The CDR3 runs 12 residues. The CDR3 DNA sequence: TGCAGTGCAGACCTACTCACAGATACGCAGTATTTT. Translated, it gives CSADLLTDTQYF.

A few counts support this clonotype. The V call is TRBV3-1, the J call TRBJ1-4; TRBD1 aligns across 9 bases. This CDR3 region has 15 residues. Looked up from germline, CDR1 is LGHDT and CDR2 is YNNKEL (reference sequence). The V segment lost 4 bases and the J segment 8 bases; nucleotides outside the gene matches: 8. The CDR3 DNA is TGTGCCAGCAGCCTCCTAGGGACAGGGAGCGAAAAACTGTTTTTT. Its translation is CASSLLGTGSEKLFF.

This clonotype showed up just once. The CDR3 sequence: CAGNPAQGVNTGELFF. Here the CDR3 DNA reads TGTGCCGGCAACCCAGCCCAGGGGGTGAACACCGGGGAGCTGTTTTTT. This chain uses TRBV7-9 with TRBJ2-2; TRBD1 matches at 7 bases. V lost 11 bases to trimming and J lost 1 base; unmatched junction nucleotides: 13. Germline CDR1 is SEHNR and CDR2 is FQNEAQ (reference sequence). The CDR3 covers 16 residues.

The CDR3 reads CASNKGGNQETQYF. In DNA form, the CDR3 reads TGTGCCAGCAATAAGGGGGGGAACCAAGAGACCCAGTACTTC. This rearrangement joins TRBV6-6 to TRBJ2-5; D is perhaps TRBD2 (7 bases). Trimming removed 7 bases from V and 0 bases from J, with 12 bases in between. The CDR3 spans 14 residues. The germline CDR1 and CDR2 sequences are MNHNY and SVGAGI (reference sequence).

This clonotype was counted a few times. The chain couples TRBV29-1 to TRBJ1-5; no firm D call. This CDR3 has 12 residues. The germline CDR1 and CDR2 sequences are SQVTM and ANQGSEA. Deletions cut 4 bases from V and 7 bases from J, with 11 bases between. CDR3 coding DNA: TGCAGCGTTGGCTCGCATGGACAGCCCCAGCATTTT. Amino acids: CSVGSHGQPQHF. Full variable domain (remainder filled in from reference TRBV29-1 and TRBJ1-5): SAVISQKPSRDICQRGTSLTIQCQVDSQVTMMFWYRQQPGQSLTLIATANQGSEATYESGFVIDKFPISRPNLTFSTLTVSNMSPEDSSIYLCSVGSHGQPQHFGDGTRLSIL.

Only a few counts were recorded for this clonotype. The V and J genes are TRBV29-1 and TRBJ2-1, with TRBD2 matching over 14 bases. The ends lost 6 bases at V and 8 bases at J; junction bases unmatched: 15. Germline V gene sequence: CDR1 SQVTM, CDR2 ANQGSEA. This CDR3 contains 17 residues. CDR3 amino acids: CSVPNPRTSGGLYEQFF. The DNA for the CDR3 is TGCAGCGTCCCGAACCCCCGGACTAGCGGGGGGCTCTATGAGCAGTTCTTC.

CDR3 bases: TGCGCCAGCAGCTTGGAAGGGACAGGGATGGAGACCCAGTACTTC. Translated, it gives CASSLEGTGMETQYF. The genes are TRBV5-1 and TRBJ2-5; TRBD1 matches at 9 bases. This CDR3 has 15 residues. Germline V gene lookup returns CDR1 SGHRS and CDR2 YFSETQ. V was clipped by 0 bases and J by 5 bases; unmatched bases: 5.

This clonotype showed up many times. The chain is built from TRBV10-1 and TRBJ2-1; no clear D gene. With 8 bases removed from V and 7 bases from J, the gap between germline ends came to 9 bases. Germline V gene sequence: CDR1 WNHNN, CDR2 SYGVQD (reference sequence). The CDR3 consists of 11 residues. The DNA for the CDR3 is TGCGCCAGCGGAGAGTGGAATGAGCAGTTCTTC. Its protein is CASGEWNEQFF.

V and J are TRBV20-1 and TRBJ1-5, with TRBD1 identical over 9 bases. The junction had 8 bases not matched to a gene; V was cut back by 1 base and J by 10 bases. Germline CDR1 reads DFQATT; CDR2 reads SNEGSKA (reference sequence). CDR3 length equals 14 residues. CDR3 loop: CSARAGQGSIPQHF. CDR3 in DNA: TGCAGTGCTAGAGCCGGACAGGGGTCTATTCCCCAGCATTTT.

About this clonotype itself: Since a much larger clone is just one base distant, this may be a read error. The V and J genes are TRBV27 and TRBJ2-7; 9 bases match TRBD1. After removal of 5 bases from V and 3 bases from J, the junction contained 5 bases not matched to a gene. The CDR3 sequence is 14 residues long. The germline CDR1 and CDR2 sequences are MNHEY and SMNVEV (reference sequence). For the CDR3, the DNA is TGTGCCAGCAGTGGGACAGGGATAATCTACGAGCAGTACTTC. Translated: CASSGTGIIYEQYF.

This clonotype appeared a few times. The chain couples TRBV5-1 to TRBJ2-3; 8 bases are a match to TRBD1. Germline CDR1 reads SGHRS; CDR2 reads YFSETQ. CDR3 size: 13 residues. Trimming at V came to 7 bases and at J to 2 bases, leaving 3 bases not matched to a gene. The DNA for the CDR3 is TGCGCCAGCGTCCAGGGGGCCACAGATACGCAGTATTTT. This encodes CASVQGATDTQYF.

The rearrangement uses TRBV29-1 and TRBJ2-5, with TRBD1 matching 8 bases. Germline CDR1 and CDR2: SQVTM and ANQGSEA. The CDR3 runs to 14 residues. The V segment lost 4 bases and the J segment 5 bases; nucleotides outside the gene matches: 9. Written as DNA, the CDR3 is TGCAGCGTTGGATCGAGACAGGGGAAGGAGACCCAGTACTTC. This sequence encodes CSVGSRQGKETQYF.

This clonotype was recorded at least ten times. The rearrangement uses TRBV6-6 and TRBJ2-5; no firm D call. This CDR3 spans 12 amino acids. Trimming left V 2 bases short and J 5 bases short, with 6 bases between. CDR1 and CDR2 (germline): MNHNY, SVGAGI (reference sequence). The CDR3 DNA reads TGTGCCAGCAGTTACCCCGCCGAGACCCAGTACTTC. Its protein product is CASSYPAETQYF.

The chain combines TRBV12-3 or TRBV12-4 with TRBJ2-3; 9 nucleotides agree with TRBD2. CDR3 size: 14 residues. Trimming took 7 bases from V and 5 from J; bases not matched to a gene: 7. DNA of the CDR3: TGTGCCAGCAATGGCGGGGGGGCCGGAGATACGCAGTATTTT. This codes for CASNGGGAGDTQYF.

The chain links TRBV2 to TRBJ2-1, with D possibly matching TRBD2 (6 bases). The germline V gene has CDR1 SNHLY and CDR2 FYNNEI. The length of the CDR3 is 14 residues. Between the trimmed V and J ends, which lost 6 bases and 7 bases, there was a span of 16 bases. CDR3 residues: CASRLGLIGNEQFF. The CDR3 region has the DNA TGTGCCAGCAGACTGGGACTTATCGGGAATGAGCAGTTCTTC.

V is TRBV4-3 and J is TRBJ2-5; D might be TRBD2 (5 bases). Germline values: CDR1 LGHNA, CDR2 YSLEER. V lost 0 bases, J lost 0 bases, and 8 bases lay in between. The CDR3 extends over 15 amino acids. CDR3 sequence reads: CASSQDWRYQETQYF. The DNA of the CDR3 is TGCGCCAGCAGCCAAGACTGGAGGTACCAAGAGACCCAGTACTTC.

Here the CDR3 DNA reads TGTGCCAGCAGTTGGCTAGAGGTCCCAGATACGCAGTATTTT. It translates to CASSWLEVPDTQYF. This sequence joins TRBV6-5 and TRBJ2-3; D gene uncertain. V was cut by 4 bases and J by 4 bases, with 12 bases left in between. There are 14 residues in the CDR3. Germline CDR1 reads MNHEY; CDR2 reads SVGAGI.

In this sample, this clonotype turned up once. The chain links TRBV30 to TRBJ2-5; D gene unclear. Trimming stripped 1 base from V and 4 bases from J, with 13 bases between. This CDR3 is built from 14 residues. CDR1 and CDR2 (germline): GTSNPN, SVGIG (reference sequence). CDR3 in amino acids: CAWSEPSRSETQYF. The CDR3 nucleotides read TGTGCCTGGAGTGAGCCTAGTAGGTCAGAGACCCAGTACTTC. The whole variable domain, filled in from reference TRBV30 and TRBJ2-5, reads SQTIHQWPATLVQPVGSPLSLECTVEGTSNPNLYWYRQAAGRGLQLLFYSVGIGQISSEVPQNLSASRPQDRQFILSSKKLLLSDSGFYLCAWSEPSRSETQYFGPGTRLLVL.

This clonotype was observed many times. J is TRBJ2-3 and V is TRBV5-1; 10 positions match TRBD2. This CDR3 contains 15 residues. Germline V gene sequence: CDR1 SGHRS, CDR2 YFSETQ. V was pared by 2 bases and J by 5 bases, with 5 bases of the junction left unmatched. The CDR3 DNA follows: TGCGCCAGCAGCTTAGCGGGAGGGGGTCAAGATACGCAGTATTTT. This encodes CASSLAGGGQDTQYF.

The V and J genes are TRBV20-1 and TRBJ1-1; D is undetermined. Germline V gene data show CDR1 as DFQATT and CDR2 as SNEGSKA (reference sequence). The CDR3 is 17 amino acids. V lost 0 bases and J lost 4, with 21 bases in between. The CDR3 reads CSARDFTRSNRVTEAFF. The CDR3 DNA reads TGCAGTGCTAGAGATTTTACACGGTCTAATAGGGTCACTGAAGCTTTCTTT.

Comment on this clonotype: One end of the junction does not line up with germline, which may come from a read error. The genes are TRBV20-1 and TRBJ2-7, with D hard to call. Germline CDR1 is DFQATT and CDR2 is SNEGSKA (reference sequence). The CDR3 extends over 15 amino acids. The CDR3 DNA follows: TGCGGTGCTAGAGATCCCGCGACGAGCTCCTACGAGCAGTACTTC. Protein: CGARDPATSSYEQYF.